A single sample gave rise to the 23 T cell receptor beta chains below, sequenced in a study of T cell repertoires in cytomegalovirus infection. No antigen has been assigned to these receptors. From the reads, TCRdb called clonotypes with MiXCR, one entry per CDR3 protein. The sample lists roughly 920,000 distinct CDR3 sequences, approximately 31% occurring once. The specimen comprised cultured CD8+ T cells from PBMCs, sampled from culture after CMV antigen stimulation. These receptors all stem from a human donor in good health (CMV status not recorded). Some clones in this sample may be carry-over from other donors' samples.

V gene TRBV4-1 combines with J gene TRBJ2-7; weak D call: TRBD1 (6 bases). This CDR3 region has 14 residues. Germline CDR1 and CDR2: MGHRA and YSYEKL. V was cut by 3 bases and J by 5 bases, with 14 bases left in between. CDR3 residues: CASSHVQGTHEQYV. The CDR3 region has the DNA TGCGCCAGCAGCCATGTACAGGGTACCCACGAGCAGTACGTC.

CDR3 loop: CASGLTTNYGYTF. The CDR3 DNA is TGTGCCAGCGGACTGACAACTAACTATGGCTACACCTTC. The chain carries TRBV27 and TRBJ1-2, with D hard to call. V lost 8 bases, J lost 0 bases, and 10 bases lay in between. Germline CDR1 is MNHEY and CDR2 is SMNVEV (reference sequence). The CDR3 is 13 amino acids.

The chain joins TRBV19 to TRBJ2-5, with 8 bases identical to TRBD2. The J segment lost 1 base and the V segment lost 8 bases, leaving 9 bases of the junction unmatched. Germline V gene sequence: CDR1 LNHDA, CDR2 SQIVND (reference sequence). The CDR3 length is 15 residues. The CDR3 DNA follows: TGTGCCAGTGGCCGGGGGGGCTTAAGCCAAGAGACCCAGTACTTC. Residues: CASGRGGLSQETQYF.

This clonotype was counted only a few times. V gene TRBV2 combines with J gene TRBJ1-2, with D uncertain. The CDR3 has 14 amino acids. The V and J ends lost 6 bases and 8 bases respectively, with 19 bases between them. CDR1 and CDR2 from the germline V gene are SNHLY and FYNNEI. The CDR3 is CASSLYPGRLGYTF. As DNA, the CDR3 is TGTGCCAGCAGCCTATATCCGGGCAGACTAGGCTACACCTTC.

The CDR3 coding sequence is TGTGCCAGCCCGGGGGGGCGGCTGCAAGAGACCCAGTACTTC. It codes for CASPGGRLQETQYF. The chain is built from TRBV2 and TRBJ2-5, with TRBD2 matching 8 bases. The CDR3 consists of 14 residues. V was clipped by 8 bases and J by 2 bases; unmatched bases: 7. Germline CDR1 is SNHLY and CDR2 is FYNNEI.

V gene TRBV5-1 combines with J gene TRBJ2-1, with TRBD2 identical over 9 bases. This CDR3 has 19 amino acids. The junction had 14 bases not matched to a gene; V was cut back by 4 bases and J by 0 bases. The germline V gene has CDR1 SGHRS and CDR2 YFSETQ. CDR3 sequence (DNA): TGCGCCAGCAGCCCGTGGCTAGCGGGGCGCTTAGGCTCCTACAATGAGCAGTTCTTC. Translation gives CASSPWLAGRLGSYNEQFF.

The V call is TRBV7-6, the J call TRBJ2-7, with D perhaps matching TRBD1 (5 bases). Germline V gene data show CDR1 as SGHVS and CDR2 as FNYEAQ. V was pared by 1 base and J by 9 bases, with 13 bases between. The CDR3 sequence is 13 residues long. Here the CDR3 DNA reads TGTGCCAGCAGCTTAGAGGCTCAGGGCGCGCAGTACTTC. This gives the protein CASSLEAQGAQYF.

The chain combines TRBV10-3 with TRBJ1-2; maybe TRBD1 (5 bases). Germline V gene sequence: CDR1 ENHRY, CDR2 SYGVKD. The ends were cut back, 3 bases at V and 6 bases at J, with 11 bases in the middle. The CDR3 sequence is 13 residues long. The CDR3 sequence: CAISEGHQNGYTF. The DNA of the CDR3 is TGTGCCATCAGTGAAGGACACCAGAATGGCTACACCTTC.

This clonotype occurred a few times. The rearrangement links TRBV14 to TRBJ1-6; D is perhaps TRBD1 (5 bases). Trimming removed 0 bases at V and 6 bases at J, with 9 bases between. In germline, CDR1 is SGHDN, CDR2 FVKESK. The CDR3 is 15 residues long. Written as DNA, the CDR3 is TGTGCCAGCAGCCAAGAGGGGGGGAGTAATTCACCCCTCCACTTT. Translating it yields CASSQEGGSNSPLHF.

This clonotype was seen at least ten times. The chain has TRBV7-6 and TRBJ2-3, with D perhaps TRBD1 (5 bases). Germline CDR1 and CDR2: SGHVS and FNYEAQ. The CDR3 runs 13 residues. Between the trimmed V and J ends, which lost 5 bases and 7 bases, there was a span of 13 bases. The CDR3 loop reads CASSPNQGHTQYF. The CDR3 DNA follows: TGTGCCAGCAGCCCTAATCAGGGTCATACGCAGTATTTT.

A few counts support this clonotype. This chain joins TRBV19 and TRBJ2-1; TRBD1 agrees at 11 bases. The V gene's germline CDR1 is LNHDA and CDR2 SQIVND (reference sequence). Unmatched junction bases numbered 4, after V lost 6 bases and J lost 3 bases. The CDR3 has 15 amino acids. In DNA, the CDR3 is TGTGCCAGTAGGTTGGGACAGGGGGGCTACAATGAGCAGTTCTTC. Translated: CASRLGQGGYNEQFF.

V and J are TRBV4-1 and TRBJ2-1; D is unclear. V lost 0 bases to trimming and J lost 6 bases, with 15 bases between them. This CDR3 has 16 residues. Germline values: CDR1 MGHRA, CDR2 YSYEKL. CDR3 nucleotide sequence: TGCGCCAGCAGCCAAGACGCAGGACCCCCGAGCAATGAGCAGTTCTTC. The encoded protein is CASSQDAGPPSNEQFF.

The chain links TRBV2 to TRBJ1-2; no reliable D call. CDR1 and CDR2 (germline): SNHLY, FYNNEI. Trimming removed 3 bases from V and 1 base from J, with 9 bases in between. CDR3 length equals 14 residues. The CDR3 DNA is TGTGCCAGCAGTGATAGTGTGCGTAACTATGGCTACACCTTC. This sequence encodes CASSDSVRNYGYTF.

The chain joins TRBV25-1 to TRBJ1-1; no clear D gene. Trimming removed 2 bases at V and 0 bases at J, with 10 bases between. The CDR3 has 15 residues. The germline V gene has CDR1 MGHDK and CDR2 SYGVNS. The DNA for the CDR3 is TGTGCCAGCAGTGAAAGGCGGCAGGTGAACACTGAAGCTTTCTTT. Encoded protein: CASSERRQVNTEAFF.

CDR3 loop: CASSTRDRVGNSPLHF. The CDR3 DNA follows: TGTGCCAGCAGCACTCGGGACAGGGTGGGTAATTCACCCCTCCACTTT. The genes are TRBV5-8 and TRBJ1-6; TRBD1 matches at 9 bases. There are 16 residues in the CDR3. The trim removed 4 bases at V and 6 bases at J, leaving 8 bases unmatched. CDR1 SGHTS and CDR2 YDEGEE come from the germline V gene.

The chain joins TRBV11-3 to TRBJ2-1; 10 nucleotides match TRBD1. Germline values: CDR1 SGHNT, CDR2 YENEEA. V shed 5 bases, J shed 4 bases, and the junction held 8 bases outside the gene matches. The CDR3 length is 16 residues. CDR3 sequence reads: CASSSTTGGNYNEQFF. The CDR3 DNA sequence: TGTGCCAGCAGCAGTACGACAGGGGGCAATTACAATGAGCAGTTCTTC.

This chain uses TRBV11-2 with TRBJ2-5; TRBD1 might be the D (6 bases). The CDR3 spans 14 residues. V was pared by 1 base and J by 4 bases, with 10 bases between. Germline values: CDR1 SGHAT, CDR2 FQNNGV. The DNA for the CDR3 is TGTGCCAGCAGCTTAGCGGCAGGGGCAGAGACCCAGTACTTC. Encoded protein: CASSLAAGAETQYF.

With regard to this clonotype: One end of the junction fails to match germline, which may point to a read error. This chain connects TRBV4-1 to TRBJ2-3; 16 nucleotides align to TRBD2. Germline V gene data show CDR1 as MGHRA and CDR2 as YSYEKL. The CDR3 runs to 18 residues. The CDR3 DNA reads as TGTGTCAGCAGCCAGGGGACTAGCGGGGGGGCAGGGCCAGATACGCAGTATTTT. Protein: CVSSQGTSGGAGPDTQYF.

This clonotype was observed a few times. The chain joins TRBV7-6 to TRBJ1-6, with a tentative D call TRBD1 (6 bases). Per germline, CDR1 SGHVS and CDR2 FNYEAQ. The CDR3 length is 14 residues. V lost 4 bases and J 5 bases, leaving 9 bases between the germline ends. DNA of the CDR3: TGTGCCAGCAGCTGGACAGAGGATAATTCACCCCTCCACTTT. Its protein product is CASSWTEDNSPLHF.

This clonotype was seen more than once but under ten times. The chain uses TRBV12-3 or TRBV12-4 and TRBJ2-1; TRBD1 matches at 9 bases. With V trimmed by 3 bases and J by 5 bases, 8 bases remained unmatched. This CDR3 comprises 16 residues. CDR3 protein: CASSLVRTGVNNEQFF. The CDR3 nucleotides read TGTGCCAGCAGTTTGGTCAGGACAGGGGTCAACAATGAGCAGTTCTTC.

This clonotype has a count of ten or more. This chain connects TRBV7-2 to TRBJ2-4, with D perhaps matching TRBD1 or TRBD2 (5 bases each). CDR3 length: 14 amino acids. Looked up from germline, CDR1 is SGHTA and CDR2 is FQGNSA. Trimming shortened V by 4 bases and J by 9 bases, and 16 bases separated the two germline ends. The CDR3 DNA reads as TGTGCCAGCAGCTACGACGGGACGTCGCCCATTCAGTACTTC. It specifies CASSYDGTSPIQYF.

The chain joins TRBV7-8 to TRBJ1-5, with D unclear. The CDR3 consists of 17 residues. Germline V gene lookup returns CDR1 SGHVS and CDR2 FQNEAQ. Trimming shortened V by 3 bases and J by 0 bases, and 15 bases separated the two germline ends. The CDR3 region has the DNA TGTGCCAGCAGCTTCGATAGGCGGGGATATAGCAATCAGCCCCAGCATTTT. Residues: CASSFDRRGYSNQPQHF. Drawing the rest from reference TRBV7-8 and TRBJ1-5, the complete variable domain is GAGVSQSPRYKVAKRGQDVALRCDPISGHVSLFWYQQALGQGPEFLTYFQNEAQLDKSGLPSDRFFAERPEGSVSTLKIQRTQQEDSAVYLCASSFDRRGYSNQPQHFGDGTRLSIL.

The J gene is TRBJ2-1, the V gene TRBV7-9, with 7 bases matching TRBD1. Trimming took 4 bases from V and 12 from J; bases not matched to a gene: 3. There are 11 residues in the CDR3. Germline lookup yields CDR1 SEHNR and CDR2 FQNEAQ (reference sequence). The CDR3 is CASSSAGGQFF. In nucleotides, the CDR3 is TGTGCCAGCAGCTCAGCAGGGGGGCAGTTCTTC.